This entry features one T cell receptor (beta chain) sequence. The V segment lost 4 bases and the J segment 6 bases; nucleotides outside the gene matches: 12. The length of the CDR3 is 17 residues. Germline CDR1 is LNHDA and CDR2 is SQIVND (reference sequence). The data stem from a study of spatial heterogeneity in lung cancer. Specified time point: sample taken at primary tumor resection. Whole RNA from tumor, nontumor lung or frozen PBMC was sequenced unsorted. The donors comprised some 78 untreated early-stage non-small cell lung cancer patients. Each CDR3 protein is one row after TCRdb ran MiXCR on the 5' RACE reads. The data contain 89,000 or so distinct CDR3 sequences, about 20% of them singletons.

This clonotype was obtained from a male donor with early-stage non-small cell lung cancer. V gene TRBV19 combines with J gene TRBJ2-3, with TRBD2 identical over 11 bases. Sample: PBMCs, taken at surgery. DNA for the CDR3: TGTGCCAGTAGTACTCCCCTGGGACTAGCGGCCAGTGATACGCAGTATTTT. Translated: CASSTPLGLAASDTQYF.